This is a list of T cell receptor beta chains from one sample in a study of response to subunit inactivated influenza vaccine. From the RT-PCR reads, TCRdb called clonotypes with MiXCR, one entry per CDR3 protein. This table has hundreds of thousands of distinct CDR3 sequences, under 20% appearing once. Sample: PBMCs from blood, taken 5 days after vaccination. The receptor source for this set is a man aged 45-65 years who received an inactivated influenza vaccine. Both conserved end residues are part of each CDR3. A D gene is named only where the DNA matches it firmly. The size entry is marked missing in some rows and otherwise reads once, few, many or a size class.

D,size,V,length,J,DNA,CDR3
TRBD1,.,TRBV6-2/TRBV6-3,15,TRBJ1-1,TGTGCCAGCACCTTAGAAACAGGGGGAATCACTGAAGCTTTCTTT,CASTLETGGITEAFF
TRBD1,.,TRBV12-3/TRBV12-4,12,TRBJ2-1,TGTGCCAGCAGGTATACAGGGGATGAGCAGTTCTTC,CASRYTGDEQFF
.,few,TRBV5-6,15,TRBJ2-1,TGTGCCAGCAGCTTGGACGGTTTCCTAGCAGTTGAGCAGTTCTTC,CASSLDGFLAVEQFF
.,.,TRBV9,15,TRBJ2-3,TGTGCCAGCAGCGCCAGCTCGGCCCGCACAGATACGCAGTATTTT,CASSASSARTDTQYF
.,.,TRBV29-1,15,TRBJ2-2,TGCAGCGTTGAAATGGACACGGCGCACACCGGGGAGCTGTTTTTT,CSVEMDTAHTGELFF
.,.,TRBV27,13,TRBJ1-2,TGTGCCAGCAGTCCAACAGGGATTACTGGCTACACCTTC,CASSPTGITGYTF
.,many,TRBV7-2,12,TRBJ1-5,TGTGCCAGCAGCCTGGGGTTACAGCCCCAGCATTTT,CASSLGLQPQHF
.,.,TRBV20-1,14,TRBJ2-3,TGCAGTGCACCCTCCAGGAGAAGCACAGATACGCAGTATTTT,CSAPSRRSTDTQYF
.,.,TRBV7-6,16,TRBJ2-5,TGTGCCAGCAGCTTAAGGCGGGATAGGTTCCAAGAGACCCAGTACTTC,CASSLRRDRFQETQYF
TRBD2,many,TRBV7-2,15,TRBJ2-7,TGTGCCAGCAGCTTCGTAGCGGGAGGGCCGTACGAGCAGTACTTC,CASSFVAGGPYEQYF
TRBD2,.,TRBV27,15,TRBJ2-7,TGTGCCAGCAGTGAACGCGGGGGGCCAGCCTACGAGCAGTACTTC,CASSERGGPAYEQYF
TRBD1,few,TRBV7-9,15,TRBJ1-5,TGTGCCAGCAGCCTAGACAGGGGAGGGTATCAGCCCCAGCATTTT,CASSLDRGGYQPQHF
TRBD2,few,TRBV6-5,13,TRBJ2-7,TGTGCCAGCAGTTATAGCGGGAGAGACGAGCAGTACTTC,CASSYSGRDEQYF
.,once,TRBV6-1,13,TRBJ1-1,TGTGCCAGCAGTGGGGACCCGGGCACTGAAGCTTTCTTT,CASSGDPGTEAFF
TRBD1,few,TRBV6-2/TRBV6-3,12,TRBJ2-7,TGTGCCAGCACCACAGGGGACTACGAGCAGTACTTC,CASTTGDYEQYF
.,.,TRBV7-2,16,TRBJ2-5,TGTGCCAGCAGCCCAGCGGGCGGGGGCCTCCTGGTGGCCCAGTACTTC,CASSPAGGGLLVAQYF
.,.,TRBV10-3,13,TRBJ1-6,TGTGCCATCGGCCCCGCTCCAGATTCACCCCTCCACTTT,CAIGPAPDSPLHF
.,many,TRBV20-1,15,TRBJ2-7,TGCAGTGCTAGACACTTACAGGGAACAGACTACGAGCAGTACTTC,CSARHLQGTDYEQYF
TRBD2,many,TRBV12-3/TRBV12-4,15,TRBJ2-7,TGTGCCAGCAGTTTCGTGCGGGAGGGGGGCTACGAGCAGTACTTC,CASSFVREGGYEQYF
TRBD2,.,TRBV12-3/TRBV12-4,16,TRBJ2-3,TGTGCCAGCAGGATCCTAACGGGGGGAACGGCAGATACGCAGTATTTT,CASRILTGGTADTQYF
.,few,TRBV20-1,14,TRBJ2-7,TGCAGTGCTAGAGATAGAGACTCATCCTACGAGCAGTACTTC,CSARDRDSSYEQYF
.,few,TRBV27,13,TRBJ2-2,TGTGCCAGCAGACAGGGCCCGGTCGGGGAGCTGTTTTTT,CASRQGPVGELFF
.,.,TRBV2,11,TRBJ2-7,TGTGCCAGCAGGACCGAAGGGGAGCAGTACTTC,CASRTEGEQYF
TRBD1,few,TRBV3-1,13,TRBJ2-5,TGTGCCACAGGGACAGGGAAATGGGAGACCCAGTACTTC,CATGTGKWETQYF
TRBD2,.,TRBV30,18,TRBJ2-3,TGTGCCTGGAGTACCGGACTAGCGGGAGGGCCGGGTACAGATACGCAGTATTTT,CAWSTGLAGGPGTDTQYF
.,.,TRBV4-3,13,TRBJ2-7,TGCGCCAGCAGCCAAGATCGGGGATTTGGGCAGTACTTC,CASSQDRGFGQYF
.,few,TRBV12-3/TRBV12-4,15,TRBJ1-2,TGTGCCAGCAGTTTGGGTCCAGGGGCCGGGTATGGCTACACCTTC,CASSLGPGAGYGYTF
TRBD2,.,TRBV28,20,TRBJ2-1,TGTGCCAGCAGTTTAAGCGGGACTAGCGGGCGTATCTCGTCCTACAATGAGCAGTTCTTC,CASSLSGTSGRISSYNEQFF
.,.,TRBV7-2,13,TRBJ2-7,TGTGCCAGCAGCTTCGGGACACTTTACGAGCAGTACTTC,CASSFGTLYEQYF
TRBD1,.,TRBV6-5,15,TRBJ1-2,TGTGCCAGCAGTTACTCGACAGGGTCCCCCTATGGCTACACCTTC,CASSYSTGSPYGYTF
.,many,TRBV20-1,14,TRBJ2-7,TGCAGTGCTAGAGATCTAGTAGGGACCTACGAGCAGTACTTC,CSARDLVGTYEQYF
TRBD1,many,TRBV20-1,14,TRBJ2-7,TGCAGTGCTACCGGGACAGGGCTCTCCTACGAGCAGTACTTC,CSATGTGLSYEQYF
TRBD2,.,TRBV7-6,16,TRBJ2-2,TGTGCCAGCAGCGGTAGCGGGGGCCCGAACACCGGGGAGCTGTTTTTT,CASSGSGGPNTGELFF
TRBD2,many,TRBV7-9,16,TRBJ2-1,TGTGCCAGCAGGGGTTCCGGGACTAGCTTCCACAATGAGCAGTTCTTC,CASRGSGTSFHNEQFF
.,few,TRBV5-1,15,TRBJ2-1,TGCGCCAGCAGCTTGGGAGGGGGTCAGGACAATGAGCAGTTCTTC,CASSLGGGQDNEQFF
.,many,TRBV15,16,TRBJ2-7,TGTGCCACCAGCAGAGATTTTGTAGACACGGGGGACGAGCAGTACTTC,CATSRDFVDTGDEQYF
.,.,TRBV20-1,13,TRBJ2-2,TGCAGTGCTAGCGGGGGCCCCACCGGGGAGCTGTTTTTT,CSASGGPTGELFF
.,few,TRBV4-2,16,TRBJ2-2,TGTGCCAGCAGCCAAGGACGGGGGGCCAACACCGGGGAGCTGTTTTTT,CASSQGRGANTGELFF
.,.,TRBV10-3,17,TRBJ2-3,TGTGCCATCAGGCCCTTTGGATTTCGACTTTACACAGATACGCAGTATTTT,CAIRPFGFRLYTDTQYF
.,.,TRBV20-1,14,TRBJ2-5,TGCAGTGCTAGAGAACCGGGTCTACCGGAGACCCAGTACTTC,CSAREPGLPETQYF
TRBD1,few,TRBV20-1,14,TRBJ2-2,TGCAGTGCTAGCAGGGGGCACGTCTCCGGGGAGCTGTTTTTT,CSASRGHVSGELFF
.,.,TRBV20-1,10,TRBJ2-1,TGCACTTTCCCTAACAATGAGCAGTTCTTC,CTFPNNEQFF
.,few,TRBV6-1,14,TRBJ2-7,TGTGCCAGCAGCCCTGTGAGGGGGGCCTACGAGCAGTACTTC,CASSPVRGAYEQYF
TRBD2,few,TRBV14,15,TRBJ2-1,TGTGCCAGCAGCCAAATGGGACTAGCGGTCAATGAGCAGTTCTTC,CASSQMGLAVNEQFF
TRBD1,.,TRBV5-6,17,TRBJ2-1,TGTGCCAGCAGCTTCGGACAGGGGGTTCTTTCCGACAATGAGCAGTTCTTC,CASSFGQGVLSDNEQFF
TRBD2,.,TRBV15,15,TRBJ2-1,TGTGCCACCAGCAGAGATCTGACGGGAGGGAATGAGCAGTTCTTC,CATSRDLTGGNEQFF
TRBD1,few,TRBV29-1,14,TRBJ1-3,TGCAGCGTAAAGGACAGGGGCGGAGGAAACACCATATATTTT,CSVKDRGGGNTIYF
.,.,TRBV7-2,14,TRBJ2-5,TGTGCCAGCAGCTTGCAGGGTTTCATAGAGACCCAGTACTTC,CASSLQGFIETQYF
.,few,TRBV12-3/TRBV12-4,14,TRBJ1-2,TGTGCCAGCAGTACGGGACGGGGCGGGGAGCGCTACACCTTC,CASSTGRGGERYTF
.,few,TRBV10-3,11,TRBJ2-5,TGTGCCATCAGCTCGGAAGAGACCCAGTACTTC,CAISSEETQYF
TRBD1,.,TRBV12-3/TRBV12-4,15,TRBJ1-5,TGTGCCAGCAGTTTATCGGACAGGGGCAGTCAGCCCCAGCATTTT,CASSLSDRGSQPQHF
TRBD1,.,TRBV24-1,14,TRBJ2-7,TGTGCCACCAGTGACTCCGGGACAGGGGACGAGCAGTACTTC,CATSDSGTGDEQYF
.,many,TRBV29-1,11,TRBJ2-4,TGCAGCGCGAAAGTGGGGGACATTCAGTACTTC,CSAKVGDIQYF
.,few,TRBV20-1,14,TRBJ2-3,TGCAGTGCTAGACAGGTGGGGCACACAGATACGCAGTATTTT,CSARQVGHTDTQYF